This entry features one TCR beta chain sequence. Its target is not known. Profiling relied on immunoSEQ multiplex PCR, and the TCRdb table lists in-frame clones only, not all of them. The sample carries over 85,000 clones, around 84% recorded once. This entry is derived from a study of OX40 agonist ivuxolimab in advanced cancers. Study-level background: An agonistic anti-OX40 (CD134) antibody, ivuxolimab, was used to treat the patients.

Findings and caveats of the study: Individuals who were partial responders at 0.1-3.0 mg/kg had clonal expansion that ranked among the lowest.

Germline V gene sequence: CDR1 SGHTA, CDR2 FQGNSA. V lost 5 bases and J lost 1; bases outside the gene matches: 4. This CDR3 has 14 residues. The receptor comes from an adult with an advanced solid tumor such as melanoma, head and neck, liver or kidney cancer. The chain has TRBV7-2 and TRBJ1-1, with 7 bases matching TRBD1. Sequencing used CD4+ or CD8+ T cells sorted from blood, obtained in a trial of the OX40 agonist ivuxolimab. CDR3 protein: CASSAGTANTEAFF. CDR3 DNA: TGTGCCAGCAGCGCCGGGACAGCGAACACTGAAGCTTTCTTT. Full variable domain (remainder filled in from reference TRBV7-2 and TRBJ1-1): GAGVSQSPSNKVTEKGKDVELRCDPISGHTALYWYRQSLGQGLEFLIYFQGNSAPDKSGLPSDRFSAERTGGSVSTLTIQRTQQEDSAVYLCASSAGTANTEAFFGQGTRLTVV.